These T cell receptor beta chains were read from a single sample in a study of blood T cell repertoires in COVID-19. Repertoires were generated with immunoSEQ multiplex PCR, while TCRdb's copy carries only in-frame clones and drops some. The sample has around 80,000 clones; approximately 86% are singletons. The sample taken for sequencing was peripheral blood. These receptors all stem from a woman of 80 years or more with acute or convalescent COVID-19. CDR3s leave out the opening cysteine and the closing phenylalanine or tryptophan.

v_call: TRBV10-2
j_call: TRBJ1-1
cdr3_aa: ASSESGTGGADTEAF

v_call: TRBV2
j_call: TRBJ2-5
cdr3_aa: ASRGGETQY

v_call: TRBV4-1
j_call: TRBJ1-1
cdr3_aa: ASSRGQGSNTEAF

v_call: TRBV7-9
j_call: TRBJ2-3
cdr3_aa: ASSLARGSTDTQY

v_call: TRBV18
j_call: TRBJ2-3
cdr3_aa: ASSPRLADTQY

v_call: TRBV5-4
j_call: TRBJ2-2
cdr3_aa: ASSLGQGTGELF

v_call: TRBV6-5
j_call: TRBJ1-4
cdr3_aa: ASSYTRTGPNEKLF

v_call: TRBV10-3
j_call: TRBJ2-1
cdr3_aa: AISESGGLAGANEQF

v_call: TRBV6-5
j_call: TRBJ2-5
cdr3_aa: ASYWTGAGQETQY

v_call: TRBV11-3
j_call: TRBJ2-7
cdr3_aa: ASSLDFSYEQY

v_call: TRBV7-2
j_call: TRBJ2-5
cdr3_aa: ASSFGGGETQY

v_call: TRBV11-3
j_call: TRBJ2-1
cdr3_aa: ASSWSGPPSYNEQF

v_call: TRBV7-9
j_call: TRBJ2-7
cdr3_aa: ASSGQGGEQY

v_call: TRBV28
j_call: TRBJ2-5
cdr3_aa: ASSFRGGGETQY

v_call: TRBV7-9
j_call: TRBJ1-2
cdr3_aa: ASSSDRAGGYT

v_call: TRBV15
j_call: TRBJ2-3
cdr3_aa: ATLVAGEGTQY

v_call: TRBV10-2
j_call: TRBJ2-7
cdr3_aa: ASSERHRSYEQY

v_call: TRBV29-1
j_call: TRBJ1-5
cdr3_aa: SSDSVYQPQH

v_call: TRBV11-2
j_call: TRBJ2-5
cdr3_aa: ASSKGQGQVIETQY

v_call: TRBV12-3/TRBV12-4
j_call: TRBJ2-7
cdr3_aa: ASSLKRVDEQY

v_call: TRBV5-1
j_call: TRBJ2-3
cdr3_aa: ASSLMGTGITDTQY

v_call: TRBV3-1/TRBV3-2
j_call: TRBJ2-5
cdr3_aa: ASRSQGGETQY

v_call: TRBV24-1
j_call: TRBJ2-3
cdr3_aa: ATSDPRRGTGDTQY

v_call: TRBV6-5
j_call: TRBJ2-7
cdr3_aa: ASTGTGLHEQY

v_call: TRBV2
j_call: TRBJ2-7
cdr3_aa: ASIQALSYEQY

v_call: TRBV5-4
j_call: TRBJ2-1
cdr3_aa: ASSLTSSSYNEQF

v_call: TRBV30
j_call: TRBJ1-1
cdr3_aa: AWSVQGSNTEAF

v_call: TRBV28
j_call: TRBJ1-1
cdr3_aa: ASMNSRGYTEAF

v_call: TRBV9
j_call: TRBJ1-2
cdr3_aa: ASSVEFQGYT

v_call: TRBV20-1
j_call: TRBJ2-5
cdr3_aa: SASLAGVGAETQY

v_call: TRBV19
j_call: TRBJ2-1
cdr3_aa: ASSTPGGSGEQF

v_call: TRBV4-2
j_call: TRBJ1-1
cdr3_aa: ASSQATEAF

v_call: TRBV7-2
j_call: TRBJ1-2
cdr3_aa: ASSSGGGLGYGYT

v_call: TRBV24-1
j_call: TRBJ2-3
cdr3_aa: ATSDRGLAGTDTQY

v_call: TRBV24-1
j_call: TRBJ2-1
cdr3_aa: ATSVPNRKEQF

v_call: TRBV5-1
j_call: TRBJ2-7
cdr3_aa: ASSYLQGATYEQY

v_call: TRBV5-4
j_call: TRBJ2-3
cdr3_aa: ASSPETGWTDTQY

v_call: TRBV28
j_call: TRBJ2-1
cdr3_aa: ASSLRDRVYNEQF

v_call: TRBV6-6
j_call: TRBJ1-1
cdr3_aa: ASSYGGGAYTEAF

v_call: TRBV5-6
j_call: TRBJ2-7
cdr3_aa: ASSLSLQGLEQY

v_call: TRBV3-1/TRBV3-2
j_call: TRBJ2-1
cdr3_aa: ASSPSGTGDNEQF

v_call: TRBV6-2/TRBV6-3
j_call: TRBJ1-2
cdr3_aa: ASRPGTGGDYGYT

v_call: TRBV2
j_call: TRBJ2-5
cdr3_aa: ASSVGLAGGGQETQY

v_call: TRBV14
j_call: TRBJ2-1
cdr3_aa: ASSRKLGGGEQF

v_call: TRBV4-3
j_call: TRBJ1-1
cdr3_aa: ASSQGQGRRSEAF

v_call: TRBV28
j_call: TRBJ2-1
cdr3_aa: ASSPASYNEQF

v_call: TRBV7-2
j_call: TRBJ1-5
cdr3_aa: ASSWTGISNQPQH

v_call: TRBV19
j_call: TRBJ2-1
cdr3_aa: ASSTRQGDGVEQF

v_call: TRBV28
j_call: TRBJ2-5
cdr3_aa: ASSLYQETQY

v_call: TRBV7-2
j_call: TRBJ2-3
cdr3_aa: ASSHWTSATDTQY

v_call: TRBV19
j_call: TRBJ2-7
cdr3_aa: ASSTRGTSGSHEQY

v_call: TRBV4-1
j_call: TRBJ2-3
cdr3_aa: ASSQASGRGDMYTQY

v_call: TRBV11-1
j_call: TRBJ1-1
cdr3_aa: ATAPKGGAGTEAF

v_call: TRBV11-2
j_call: TRBJ2-7
cdr3_aa: ASSLVGGLDYEQY

v_call: TRBV2
j_call: TRBJ2-1
cdr3_aa: ASSEQGATYNEQF